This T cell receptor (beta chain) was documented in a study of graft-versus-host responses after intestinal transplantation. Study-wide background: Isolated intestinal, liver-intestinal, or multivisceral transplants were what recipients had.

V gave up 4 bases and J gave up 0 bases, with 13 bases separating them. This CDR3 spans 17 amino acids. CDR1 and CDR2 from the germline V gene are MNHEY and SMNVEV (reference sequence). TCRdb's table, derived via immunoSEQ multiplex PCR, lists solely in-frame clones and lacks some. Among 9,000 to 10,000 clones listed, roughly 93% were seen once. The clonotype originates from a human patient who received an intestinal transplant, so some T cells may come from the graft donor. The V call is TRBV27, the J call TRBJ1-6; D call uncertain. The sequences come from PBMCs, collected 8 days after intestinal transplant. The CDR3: CASSSRASSSYNSPLHF. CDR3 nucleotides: TGTGCCAGCAGTTCCCGGGCCAGTAGCTCCTATAATTCACCCCTCCACTTT.